The T cell receptor beta chain described here comes from a study of T cell responses to AZD1222 COVID-19 vaccine. Notes on the study in general: White British ancestry dominated among donors, who included more females, and clonal diversity was possibly underestimated. Seropositive AZD1222 recipients at baseline numbered only five or six.

The data were produced by immunoSEQ multiplex PCR, yet TCRdb's version contains in-frame clones alone and is incomplete. Here the sample spans 100,000 to 150,000 clones, around 92% being singletons. Germline CDR1 DFQATT, CDR2 SNEGSKA (reference sequence). CDR3 size: 11 residues. With regard to this clone: Its antigen remains unidentified.

This receptor was identified in an adult in good health. The material sequenced was peripheral blood, taken on day 0 of AZD1222 vaccination. The rearrangement links TRBV20-1 to TRBJ2-1, with 8 bases that match TRBD1. In DNA form, the CDR3 reads TGCAGGGGGACAGGAGGGACTCAGCAGTTCTTC. Amino acids: CRGTGGTQQFF.